The 8 T cell receptor beta chains below were found in one sample sequenced in a study of T cells in Graves' hyperthyroidism and ophthalmopathy. It was RNA transcripts that yielded the amplified TCR beta CDR3 regions. The HTBI primer set drove a first-round RT-PCR of the TCR CDR3. One entry per CDR3 protein results from TCRdb running MiXCR on the multiplex PCR reads. The profile shows about 290,000 distinct CDR3 sequences, around 15% of them singletons. The source material was blood. These receptors came from a woman aged 45-65 years with Graves' hyperthyroidism that later progressed to Graves' ophthalmopathy.

This clonotype has a count of ten or more. The chain links TRBV5-8 to TRBJ1-1; 8 bases align to TRBD1. The CDR3 is 13 amino acids. The V gene end was trimmed by 6 bases and the J gene end by 5 bases; junction bases not matched to a gene: 6. Germline CDR1 reads SGHTS; CDR2 reads YDEGEE. CDR3 nucleotide sequence: TGTGCCAGCACCCTCGACAGGGGAACTGAAGCTTTCTTT. It codes for CASTLDRGTEAFF.

This clonotype came up many times. CDR3 DNA sequence: TGTGCCAGCAGCGGGTCGGGGCTAGCGGGAACAAGGTCTTACGAGCAGTACTTC. It encodes CASSGSGLAGTRSYEQYF. The chain combines TRBV11-2 with TRBJ2-7, with 9 bases that match TRBD2. V lost 5 bases to trimming and J lost 4 bases; unmatched junction nucleotides: 18. The V gene's germline CDR1 is SGHAT and CDR2 FQNNGV. This CDR3 region has 18 residues.

V is TRBV20-1 and J is TRBJ2-7, with 10 bases aligning to TRBD2. Losses at the gene ends were 6 bases for V and 5 bases for J; bases not matched to a gene: 13. Germline CDR1 DFQATT, CDR2 SNEGSKA (reference sequence). This CDR3 is 15 amino acids long. In DNA form, the CDR3 reads TGCAGTGCCCCCCCCGCTAGCGGGAGCGCCCACGAGCAGTACTTC. It encodes CSAPPASGSAHEQYF.

This clonotype has at least ten counts. The CDR3 reads CATGLSSIDEQFF. The CDR3 DNA reads as TGTGCCACGGGACTATCCTCAATCGATGAGCAGTTCTTC. V and J are TRBV3-1 and TRBJ2-1; 7 positions match TRBD2. V shed 10 bases, J shed 8 bases, and the junction held 11 bases outside the gene matches. The CDR3 length is 13 residues. Germline V lookup: CDR1 LGHDT, CDR2 YNNKEL (reference sequence).

The chain links TRBV7-2 to TRBJ1-4; D might be TRBD1 (5 bases). Per germline, CDR1 SGHTA and CDR2 FQGNSA. V lost 1 base and J lost 3, with 9 bases in between. This CDR3 is 15 amino acids long. CDR3: CASSLGGGPNEKLFF. The CDR3 region has the DNA TGTGCCAGCAGCTTAGGCGGGGGTCCTAATGAAAAACTGTTTTTT.

This clonotype was observed at least ten times. The CDR3: CASGGGLMTYNEQFF. The CDR3 DNA sequence: TGTGCCAGCGGGGGAGGCTTAATGACCTACAATGAGCAGTTCTTC. This chain joins TRBV2 and TRBJ2-1, with D maybe TRBD2 (6 bases). Trimming left V 8 bases short and J 2 bases short, with 16 bases between. The CDR3 contains 15 residues. The germline CDR1 and CDR2 sequences are SNHLY and FYNNEI.

This clonotype was counted ten times or more. The chain combines TRBV12-3 or TRBV12-4 with TRBJ1-1, with 8 nucleotides matching TRBD1. The CDR3 runs 12 residues. With V trimmed by 5 bases and J by 8 bases, 4 bases remained unmatched. The CDR3 sequence is CASSTGGSEAFF. CDR3 bases: TGTGCCAGCAGTACAGGGGGTTCCGAAGCTTTCTTT.

The table lists this clonotype with many counts. The rearrangement uses TRBV28 and TRBJ2-1; 9 bases fit TRBD2. Losses at the gene ends were 4 bases for V and 7 bases for J; bases not matched to a gene: 17. There are 18 residues in the CDR3. The germline V gene has CDR1 MDHEN and CDR2 SYDVKM. The CDR3 reads CASSSLGGAGGLDNEQFF. The DNA of the CDR3 is TGTGCCAGCAGTTCCCTAGGTGGTGCGGGAGGGTTAGATAATGAGCAGTTCTTC.